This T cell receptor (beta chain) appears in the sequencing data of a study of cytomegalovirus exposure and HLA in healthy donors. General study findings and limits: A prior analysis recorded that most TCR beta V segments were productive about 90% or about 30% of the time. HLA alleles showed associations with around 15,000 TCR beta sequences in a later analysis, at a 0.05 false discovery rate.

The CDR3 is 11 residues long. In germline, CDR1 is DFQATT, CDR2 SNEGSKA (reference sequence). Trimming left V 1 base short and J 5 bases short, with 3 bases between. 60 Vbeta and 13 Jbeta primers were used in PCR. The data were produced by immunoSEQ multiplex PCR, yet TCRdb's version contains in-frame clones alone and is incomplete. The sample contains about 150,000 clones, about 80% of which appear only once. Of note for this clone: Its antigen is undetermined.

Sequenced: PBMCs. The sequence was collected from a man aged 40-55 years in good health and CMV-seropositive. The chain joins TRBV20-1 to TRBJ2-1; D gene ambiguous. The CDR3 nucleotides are TGCAGTGCTAGAGGCGACAATGAGCAGTTCTTC. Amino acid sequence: CSARGDNEQFF.